The source of this TCR beta chain is a study of T cells after somatic rescue of genetic block (TCRdb year 2020). About the full investigation: What the study looked at was long-term robustness, specifically in a T-cell system that came about through somatic rescue of a genetic block in T-cell development.

On this clone itself: The antigen this receptor binds is unknown. The record has no base qualities; no much larger clone is one base away.

Library method: the immunoSEQ multiplex PCR assay. TCRdb carries this immuneACCESS record with in-frame sequences only. Its versions omit some clonotypes, under half of them owing to an unresolved V gene in the studies checked, with the rest unexplained. A total of 9,000 to 10,000 clones appear in this sample, over 70% of them only once. In total, the top ten clones hold roughly 22% of the sample. Inclusive of the bounding cysteine and phenylalanine, the CDR3 is 16 residues long. Just the 48-base CDR3 DNA is kept, in frame starting at base 1. V is trimmed back by 6 bases and J by 2 bases, and the junction contains 7 bases that no gene match accounts for. The germline V gene supplies CDR1 LGHNT and CDR2 FRNRAP.

Sequencing was done on a sample of peripheral blood mononuclear cells (PBMCs). In this chain, TRBV12-5 is recombined with TRBJ2-3; 11 of the junction bases match TRBD2. This receptor was taken from a boy aged 5-17 years. The DNA reads TGTGCTAGTGGCCTAGGACTAGCGGGCCCCACAGATACGCAGTATTTT. Protein translation: CASGLGLAGPTDTQYF.